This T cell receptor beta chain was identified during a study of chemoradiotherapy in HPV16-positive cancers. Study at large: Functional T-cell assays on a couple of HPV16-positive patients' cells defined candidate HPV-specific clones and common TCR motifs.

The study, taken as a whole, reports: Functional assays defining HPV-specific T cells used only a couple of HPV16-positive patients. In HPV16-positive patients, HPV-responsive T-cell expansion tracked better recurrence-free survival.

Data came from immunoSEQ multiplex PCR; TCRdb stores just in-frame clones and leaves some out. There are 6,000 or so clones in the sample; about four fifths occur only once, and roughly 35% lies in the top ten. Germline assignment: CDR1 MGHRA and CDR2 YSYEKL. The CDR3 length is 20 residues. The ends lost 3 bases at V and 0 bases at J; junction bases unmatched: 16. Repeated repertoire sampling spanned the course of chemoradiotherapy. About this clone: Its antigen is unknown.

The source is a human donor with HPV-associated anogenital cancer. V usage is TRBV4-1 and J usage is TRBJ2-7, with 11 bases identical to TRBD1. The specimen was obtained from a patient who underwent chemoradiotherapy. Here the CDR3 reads CASSQYLGQGASSSSYEQYF. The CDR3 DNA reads TGCGCCAGCAGCCAGTATTTAGGACAGGGGGCTAGCTCCAGCTCCTACGAGCAGTACTTC.